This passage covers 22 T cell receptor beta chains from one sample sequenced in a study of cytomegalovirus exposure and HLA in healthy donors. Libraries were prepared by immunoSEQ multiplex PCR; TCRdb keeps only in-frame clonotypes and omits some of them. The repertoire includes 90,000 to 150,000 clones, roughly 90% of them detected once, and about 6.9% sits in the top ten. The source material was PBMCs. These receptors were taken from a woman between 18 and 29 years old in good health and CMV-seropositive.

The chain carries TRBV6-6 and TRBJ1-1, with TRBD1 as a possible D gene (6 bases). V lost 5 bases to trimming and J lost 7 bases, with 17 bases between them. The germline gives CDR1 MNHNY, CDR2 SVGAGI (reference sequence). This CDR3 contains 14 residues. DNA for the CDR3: TGTGCCAGCAGTCCCTACAGGGTAATTATTGAAGCTTTCTTT. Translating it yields CASSPYRVIIEAFF.

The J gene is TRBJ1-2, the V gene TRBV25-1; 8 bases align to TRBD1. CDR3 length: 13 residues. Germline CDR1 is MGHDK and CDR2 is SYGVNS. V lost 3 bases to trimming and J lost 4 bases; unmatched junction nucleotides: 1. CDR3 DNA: TGTGCCAGCAGTGAGACAGGGGCCTATGGCTACACCTTC. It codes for CASSETGAYGYTF.

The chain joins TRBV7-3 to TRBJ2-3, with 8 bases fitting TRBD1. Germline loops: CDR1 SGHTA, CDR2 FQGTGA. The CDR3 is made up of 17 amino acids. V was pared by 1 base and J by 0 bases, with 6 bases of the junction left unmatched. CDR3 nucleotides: TGTGCCAGCAGCTTAAGACCACAGGGGGTGAGCACAGATACGCAGTATTTT. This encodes CASSLRPQGVSTDTQYF.

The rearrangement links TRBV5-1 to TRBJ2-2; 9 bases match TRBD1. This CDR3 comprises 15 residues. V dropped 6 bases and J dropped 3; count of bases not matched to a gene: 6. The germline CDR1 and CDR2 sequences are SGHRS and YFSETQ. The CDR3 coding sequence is TGCGCCAGCACCCCGGACAGGGGAGACACCGGGGAGCTGTTTTTT. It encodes CASTPDRGDTGELFF.

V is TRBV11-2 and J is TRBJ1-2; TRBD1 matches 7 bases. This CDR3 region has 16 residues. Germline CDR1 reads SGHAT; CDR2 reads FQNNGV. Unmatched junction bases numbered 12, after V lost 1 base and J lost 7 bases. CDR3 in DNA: TGTGCCAGCAGCTTAGGAATCCTTTCGACAGGGTCTGGCTACACCTTC. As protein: CASSLGILSTGSGYTF.

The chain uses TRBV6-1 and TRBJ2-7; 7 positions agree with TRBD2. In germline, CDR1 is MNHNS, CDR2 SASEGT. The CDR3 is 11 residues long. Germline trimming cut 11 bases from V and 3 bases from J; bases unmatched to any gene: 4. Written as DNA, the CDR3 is TGTGCCGGCGCGGGGGACTACGAGCAGTACTTC. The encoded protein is CAGAGDYEQYF.

The CDR3 region is CASSSRLAGADTQYF. CDR3 in DNA: TGTGCCAGCAGCAGCCGACTAGCGGGAGCAGATACGCAGTATTTT. The V call is TRBV13, the J call TRBJ2-3; the match to TRBD2 covers 12 bases. The CDR3 has 15 residues. V lost 5 bases and J lost 4; bases outside the gene matches: 4. Per the germline V gene, CDR1 is PRHDT and CDR2 is FYEKMQ (reference sequence).

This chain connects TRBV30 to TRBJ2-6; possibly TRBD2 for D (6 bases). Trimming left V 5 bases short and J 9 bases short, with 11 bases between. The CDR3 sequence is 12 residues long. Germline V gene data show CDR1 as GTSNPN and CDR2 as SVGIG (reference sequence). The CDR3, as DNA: TGTGCCTGGGGTGGGGGAGGCAACGTCCTGACTTTC. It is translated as CAWGGGGNVLTF.

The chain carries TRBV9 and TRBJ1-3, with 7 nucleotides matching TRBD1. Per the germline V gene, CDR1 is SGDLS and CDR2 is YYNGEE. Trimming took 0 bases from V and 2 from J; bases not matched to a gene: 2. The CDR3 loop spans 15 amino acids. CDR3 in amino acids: CASSVDQGAGNTIYF. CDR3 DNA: TGTGCCAGCAGCGTAGATCAGGGGGCTGGAAACACCATATATTTT.

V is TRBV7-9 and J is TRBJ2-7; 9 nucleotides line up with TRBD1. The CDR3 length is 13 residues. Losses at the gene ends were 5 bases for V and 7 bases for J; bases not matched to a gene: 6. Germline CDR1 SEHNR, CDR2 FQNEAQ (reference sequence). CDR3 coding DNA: TGTGCCAGCAGCGCCGACAGGGGGGATGAGCAGTACTTC. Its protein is CASSADRGDEQYF.

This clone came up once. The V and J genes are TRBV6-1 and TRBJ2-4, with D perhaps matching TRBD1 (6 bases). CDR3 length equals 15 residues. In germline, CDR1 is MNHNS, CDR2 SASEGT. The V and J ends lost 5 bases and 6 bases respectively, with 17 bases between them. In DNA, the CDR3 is TGTGCCAGCAGTCTACAGGGCGCGGGTGGAAACATTCAGTACTTC. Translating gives CASSLQGAGGNIQYF.

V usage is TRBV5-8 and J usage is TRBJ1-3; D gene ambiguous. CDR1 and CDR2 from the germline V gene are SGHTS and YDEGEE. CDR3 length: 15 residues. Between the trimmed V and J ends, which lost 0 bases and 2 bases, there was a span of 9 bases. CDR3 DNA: TGTGCCAGCAGCTTGGCGGGGAAGGCTGGAAACACCATATATTTT. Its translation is CASSLAGKAGNTIYF.

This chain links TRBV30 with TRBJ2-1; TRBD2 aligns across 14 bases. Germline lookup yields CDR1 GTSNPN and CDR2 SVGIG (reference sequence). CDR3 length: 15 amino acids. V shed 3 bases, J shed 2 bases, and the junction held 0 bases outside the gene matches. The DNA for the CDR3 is TGTGCCTGGAGGACTAGCGGGGGGGCCTACAATGAGCAGTTCTTC. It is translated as CAWRTSGGAYNEQFF. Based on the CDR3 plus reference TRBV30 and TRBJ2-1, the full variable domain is SQTIHQWPATLVQPVGSPLSLECTVEGTSNPNLYWYRQAAGRGLQLLFYSVGIGQISSEVPQNLSASRPQDRQFILSSKKLLLSDSGFYLCAWRTSGGAYNEQFFGPGTRLTVL.

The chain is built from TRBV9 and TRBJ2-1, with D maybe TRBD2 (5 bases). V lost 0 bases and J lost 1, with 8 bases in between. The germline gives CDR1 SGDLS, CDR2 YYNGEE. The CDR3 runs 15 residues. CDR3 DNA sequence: TGTGCCAGCAGCGTAGTGAGCGGATCCTACAATGAGCAGTTCTTC. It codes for CASSVVSGSYNEQFF.

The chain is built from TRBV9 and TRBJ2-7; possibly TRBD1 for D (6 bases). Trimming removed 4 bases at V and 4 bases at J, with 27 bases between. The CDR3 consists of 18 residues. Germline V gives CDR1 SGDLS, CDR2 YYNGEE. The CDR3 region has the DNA TGTGCCAGCAGCCATAACCCGAGCACACAGGGAGAGGAGTACGAGCAGTACTTC. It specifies CASSHNPSTQGEEYEQYF.

Here the CDR3 reads CASSQEQGYSRNEQFF. The CDR3 DNA reads as TGCGCCAGCAGCCAAGAACAGGGCTACTCTAGGAATGAGCAGTTCTTC. The V call is TRBV4-1, the J call TRBJ2-1; D is possibly TRBD1 (6 bases). Trimming took 0 bases from V and 7 from J, leaving 16 bases between them. Germline CDR1 reads MGHRA; CDR2 reads YSYEKL. The CDR3 has 16 residues.

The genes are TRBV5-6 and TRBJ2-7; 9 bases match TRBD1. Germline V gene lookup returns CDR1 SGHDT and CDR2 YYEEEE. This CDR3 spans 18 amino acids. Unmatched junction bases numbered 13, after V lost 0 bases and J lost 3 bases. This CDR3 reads CASSLAGTGFGSLYEQYF. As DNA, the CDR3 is TGTGCCAGCAGCTTGGCCGGGACAGGGTTTGGGTCCCTCTACGAGCAGTACTTC.

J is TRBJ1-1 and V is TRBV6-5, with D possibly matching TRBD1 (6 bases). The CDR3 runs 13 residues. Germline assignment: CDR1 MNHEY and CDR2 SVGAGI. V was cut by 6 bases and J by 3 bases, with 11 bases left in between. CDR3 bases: TGTGCCAGCAGACAGGGTCGGCACACTGAAGCTTTCTTT. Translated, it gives CASRQGRHTEAFF.

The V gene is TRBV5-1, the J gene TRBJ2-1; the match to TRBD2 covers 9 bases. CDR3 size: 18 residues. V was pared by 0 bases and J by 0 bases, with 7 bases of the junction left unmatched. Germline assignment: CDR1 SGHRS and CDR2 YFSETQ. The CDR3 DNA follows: TGCGCCAGCAGCTTGGATGGTAGCGGGGGAAGCTCCTACAATGAGCAGTTCTTC. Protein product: CASSLDGSGGSSYNEQFF.

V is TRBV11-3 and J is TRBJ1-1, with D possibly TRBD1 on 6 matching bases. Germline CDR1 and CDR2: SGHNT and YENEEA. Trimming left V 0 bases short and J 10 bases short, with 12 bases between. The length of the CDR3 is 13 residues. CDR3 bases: TGTGCCAGCAGCTTAGAAACAGGGTCGGGAGCTTTCTTT. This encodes CASSLETGSGAFF.

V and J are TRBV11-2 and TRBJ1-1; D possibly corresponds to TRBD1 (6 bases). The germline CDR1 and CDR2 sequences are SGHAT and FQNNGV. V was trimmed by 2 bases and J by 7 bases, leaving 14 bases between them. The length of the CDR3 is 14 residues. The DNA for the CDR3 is TGTGCCAGCAGCTTAATTGGGGGCTATAGTGAAGCTTTCTTT. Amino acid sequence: CASSLIGGYSEAFF. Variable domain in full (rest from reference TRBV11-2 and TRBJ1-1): EAGVAQSPRYKIIEKRQSVAFWCNPISGHATLYWYQQILGQGPKLLIQFQNNGVVDDSQLPKDRFSAERLKGVDSTLKIQPAKLEDSAVYLCASSLIGGYSEAFFGQGTRLTVV.

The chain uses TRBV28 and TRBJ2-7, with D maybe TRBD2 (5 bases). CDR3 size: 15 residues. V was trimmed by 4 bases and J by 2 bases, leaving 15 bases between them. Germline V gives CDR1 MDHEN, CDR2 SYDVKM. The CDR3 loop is CASSSFSVGAYEQYF. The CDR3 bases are TGTGCCAGCAGTTCTTTTTCAGTGGGAGCCTACGAGCAGTACTTC. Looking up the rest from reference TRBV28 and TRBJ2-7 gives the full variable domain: DVKVTQSSRYLVKRTGEKVFLECVQDMDHENMFWYRQDPGLGLRLIYFSYDVKMKEKGDIPEGYSVSREKKERFSLILESASTNQTSMYLCASSSFSVGAYEQYFGPGTRLTVT.